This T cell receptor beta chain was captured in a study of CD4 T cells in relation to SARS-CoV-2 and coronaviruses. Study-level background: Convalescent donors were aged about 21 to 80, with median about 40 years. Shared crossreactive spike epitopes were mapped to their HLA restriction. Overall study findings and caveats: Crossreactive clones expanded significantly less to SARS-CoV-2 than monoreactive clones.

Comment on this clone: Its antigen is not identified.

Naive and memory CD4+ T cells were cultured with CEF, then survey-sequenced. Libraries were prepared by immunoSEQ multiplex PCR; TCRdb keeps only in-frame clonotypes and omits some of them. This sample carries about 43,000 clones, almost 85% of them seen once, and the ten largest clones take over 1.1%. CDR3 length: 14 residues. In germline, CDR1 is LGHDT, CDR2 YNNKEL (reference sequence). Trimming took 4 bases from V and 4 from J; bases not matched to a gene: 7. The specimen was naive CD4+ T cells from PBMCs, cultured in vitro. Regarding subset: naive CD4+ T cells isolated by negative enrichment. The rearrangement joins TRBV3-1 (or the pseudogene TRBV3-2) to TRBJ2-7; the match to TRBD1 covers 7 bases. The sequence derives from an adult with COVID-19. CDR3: CASSLGGAGYEQYF. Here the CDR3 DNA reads TGTGCCAGCAGCCTAGGGGGCGCTGGATACGAGCAGTACTTC.